This T cell receptor beta chain was sequenced in a study of regulatory T cells in long-lasting Graves disease. Described time point: persistent/refractory GD, antithyroid drugs over 5 years with positive TRAb. PBMC-derived RNA was used for the TCR library. Patients were from an endocrinology department in Xi'an, China. Assembly of TCR beta libraries relied on iRepertoire HTBI primers together with Arm-PCR of CDR3 regions. A single record per CDR3 protein comes from TCRdb applying MiXCR to the multiplex PCR reads. The sample includes about 470,000 distinct CDR3 sequences, roughly 21% seen only once; the top ten take less than 9%. Germline lookup yields CDR1 SGHTA and CDR2 FQGTGA. V gave up 4 bases and J gave up 0 bases; unmatched junction bases: 5. There are 15 residues in the CDR3.

The TCR comes from a female donor with Graves disease. The sample in question was peripheral blood mononuclear cells (PBMCs), obtained when the disease was refractory, from a patient treated with antithyroid drugs. The chain combines TRBV7-3 with TRBJ1-1; 7 positions match TRBD1. CDR3 nucleotide sequence: TGTGCCAGCAGCTCGGGGGACAGCATGAACACTGAAGCTTTCTTT. Translation gives CASSSGDSMNTEAFF.